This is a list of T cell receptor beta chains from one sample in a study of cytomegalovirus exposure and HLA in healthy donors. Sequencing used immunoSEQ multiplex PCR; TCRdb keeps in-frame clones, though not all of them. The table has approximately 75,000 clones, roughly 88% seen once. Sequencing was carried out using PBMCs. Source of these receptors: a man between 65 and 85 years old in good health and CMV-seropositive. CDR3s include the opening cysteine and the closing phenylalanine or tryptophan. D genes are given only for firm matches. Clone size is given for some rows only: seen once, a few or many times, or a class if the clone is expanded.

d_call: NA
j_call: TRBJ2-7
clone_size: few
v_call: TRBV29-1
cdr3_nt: TGCAGCGTTGAAGGGAGCTCCTACGAGCAGTACTTC
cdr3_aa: CSVEGSSYEQYF

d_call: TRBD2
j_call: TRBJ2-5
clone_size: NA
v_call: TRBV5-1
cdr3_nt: TGCGCCAGCAGCTTGTTCGGGGGGAGGACCCAGTACTTC
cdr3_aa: CASSLFGGRTQYF

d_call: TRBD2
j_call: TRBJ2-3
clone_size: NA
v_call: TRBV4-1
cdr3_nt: TGCGCCAGCAGCCAAGCAGCGGGGTTCACAGATACGCAGTATTTT
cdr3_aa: CASSQAAGFTDTQYF

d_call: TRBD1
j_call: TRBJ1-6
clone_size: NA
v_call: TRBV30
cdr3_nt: TGTGCCTGGAGTGTTTGGCAGGGGGCTCGACCCCTCCACTTT
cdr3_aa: CAWSVWQGARPLHF

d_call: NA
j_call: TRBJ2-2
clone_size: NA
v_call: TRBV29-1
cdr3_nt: TGCAGCGTTGGTCCCATGACAGGATCGAACACCGGGGAGCTGTTTTTT
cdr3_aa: CSVGPMTGSNTGELFF

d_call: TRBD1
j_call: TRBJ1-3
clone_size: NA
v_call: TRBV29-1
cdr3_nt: TGCAGCGCAGGGGGCGCCGGAAACACCATATATTTT
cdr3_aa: CSAGGAGNTIYF

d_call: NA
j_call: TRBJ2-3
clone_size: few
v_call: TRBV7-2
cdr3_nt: TGTGCCAGCAGCTCGTACACAGATACGCAGTATTTT
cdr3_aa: CASSSYTDTQYF

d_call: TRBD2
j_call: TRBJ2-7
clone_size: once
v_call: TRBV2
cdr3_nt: TGTGCCAGCACTCTGGAGGCGGTAGCGGGGGGCTACGAGCAGTACTTC
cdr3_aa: CASTLEAVAGGYEQYF

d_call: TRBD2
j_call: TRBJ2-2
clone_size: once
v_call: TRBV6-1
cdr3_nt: TGTGCCAGCAGACTAGCGGGGGGTCTAGGCGGGGAGCTGTTTTTT
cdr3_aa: CASRLAGGLGGELFF

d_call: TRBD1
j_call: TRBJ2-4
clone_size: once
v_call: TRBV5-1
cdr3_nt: TGCGCCAGCAGCCAGGGGGCAGGGGGCGAAAACATTCAGTACTTC
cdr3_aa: CASSQGAGGENIQYF

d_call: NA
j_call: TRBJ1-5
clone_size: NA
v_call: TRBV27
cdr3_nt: TGTGCCAGCAGCCCCGTGGAGGGCCATCAGCCCCAGCATTTT
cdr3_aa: CASSPVEGHQPQHF

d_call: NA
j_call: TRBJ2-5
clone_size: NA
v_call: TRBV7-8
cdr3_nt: TGTGCCAGCAGCTTAACTGGACAGCAACAAGAGACCCAGTACTTC
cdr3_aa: CASSLTGQQQETQYF

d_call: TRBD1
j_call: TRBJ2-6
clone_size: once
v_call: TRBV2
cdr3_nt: TGTGCCAGCAGGCTACAGGGGCTTGGATCTGGGGCCAACGTCCTGACTTTC
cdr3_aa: CASRLQGLGSGANVLTF

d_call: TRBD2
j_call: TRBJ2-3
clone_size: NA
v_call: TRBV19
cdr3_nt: TGTGCCAGTGGGGGGGAGGTCGGAGATACGCAGTATTTT
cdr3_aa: CASGGEVGDTQYF

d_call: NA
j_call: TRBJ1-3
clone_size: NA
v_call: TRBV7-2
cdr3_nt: TGTGCCAGCAGCTTATTTCTAGATCCCCTCGCCTCTGGAAACACCATATATTTT
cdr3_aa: CASSLFLDPLASGNTIYF

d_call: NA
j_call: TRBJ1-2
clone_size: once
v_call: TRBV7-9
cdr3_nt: TGTGCCAGCAGTTTTCAGGGTGGCTATGGCTACACCTTC
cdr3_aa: CASSFQGGYGYTF

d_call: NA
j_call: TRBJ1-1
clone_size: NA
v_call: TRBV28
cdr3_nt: TGTGCCAGCATAGAGGTTAGGAACACTGAAGCTTTCTTT
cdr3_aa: CASIEVRNTEAFF

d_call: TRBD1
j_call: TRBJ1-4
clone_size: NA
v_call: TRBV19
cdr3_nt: TGTGCCAGTAGAACAGGACAGGGTAATGAAAAACTGTTTTTT
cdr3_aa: CASRTGQGNEKLFF

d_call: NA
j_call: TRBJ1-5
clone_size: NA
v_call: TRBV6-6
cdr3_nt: TGTGCCAGCAATGGACAGAACGCCGGCAATCAGCCCCAGCATTTT
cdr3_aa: CASNGQNAGNQPQHF

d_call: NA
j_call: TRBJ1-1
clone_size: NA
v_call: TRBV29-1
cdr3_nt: TGCAGCGTTACGGCGGCCCGTAACACTGAAGCTTTCTTT
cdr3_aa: CSVTAARNTEAFF

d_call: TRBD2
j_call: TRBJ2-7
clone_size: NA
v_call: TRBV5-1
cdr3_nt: TGCGCCAGCAGCTTGAGGCTAGCGGGAGGGATCTACGAGCAGTACTTC
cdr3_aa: CASSLRLAGGIYEQYF

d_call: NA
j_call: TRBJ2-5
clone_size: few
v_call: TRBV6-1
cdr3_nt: TGTGCCAGCACGTTACACAGGGACGAGACCCAGTACTTC
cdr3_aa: CASTLHRDETQYF

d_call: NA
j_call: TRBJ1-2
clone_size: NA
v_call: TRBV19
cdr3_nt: TGTGCCAGTAGTATTGGGTCTTTCGGGGGCTACACCTTC
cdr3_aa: CASSIGSFGGYTF

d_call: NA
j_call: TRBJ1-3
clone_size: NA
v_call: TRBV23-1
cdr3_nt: TGCGCCAGCAGCTTAACGCCGGGGTACGGAAACACCATATATTTT
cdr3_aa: CASSLTPGYGNTIYF

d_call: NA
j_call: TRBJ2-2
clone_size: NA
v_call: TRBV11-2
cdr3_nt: TGTGCCAGCAGCTTAGTCCCCCCCGGCACCGGGGAGCTGTTTTTT
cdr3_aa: CASSLVPPGTGELFF

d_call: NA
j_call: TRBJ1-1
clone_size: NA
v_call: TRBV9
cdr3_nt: TGTGCCAGCAGCGTGTATCTGCAGGGTTCCGCTTTCTTT
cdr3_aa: CASSVYLQGSAFF

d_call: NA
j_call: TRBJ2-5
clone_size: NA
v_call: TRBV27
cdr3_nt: TGTGCCAGCAGTTTAGTCGGCAGGGGAGAGACCCAGTACTTC
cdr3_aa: CASSLVGRGETQYF

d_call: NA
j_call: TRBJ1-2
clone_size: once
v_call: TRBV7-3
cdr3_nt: TGTGCCAGCAGCCCAGGGGCGGACTATGGCTACACCTTC
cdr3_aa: CASSPGADYGYTF

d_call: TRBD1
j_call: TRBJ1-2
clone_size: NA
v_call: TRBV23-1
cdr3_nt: TGCGCCAGCAGTCTTGCGGGACAGGGGGTGGATGGCTACACCTTC
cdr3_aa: CASSLAGQGVDGYTF

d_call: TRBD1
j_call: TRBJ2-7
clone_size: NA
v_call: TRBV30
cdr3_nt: TGTGCCTGGACCCTCGACAGGGGCGAGCAGTACTTC
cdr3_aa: CAWTLDRGEQYF

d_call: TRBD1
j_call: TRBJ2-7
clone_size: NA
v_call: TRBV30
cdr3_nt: TGTGCCTGGACCGGACAGGGGTTCCACGAGCAGTACTTC
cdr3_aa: CAWTGQGFHEQYF

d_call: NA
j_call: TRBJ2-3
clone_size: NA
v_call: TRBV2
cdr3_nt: TGTGCCAGCAGTGTAGAGTCGGTAGTTGATACGCAGTATTTT
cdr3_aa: CASSVESVVDTQYF

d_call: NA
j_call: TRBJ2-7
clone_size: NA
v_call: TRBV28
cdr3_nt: TGTGCCAGCAGTGCGGGTAGCCCCTACGAGCAGTACTTC
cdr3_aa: CASSAGSPYEQYF

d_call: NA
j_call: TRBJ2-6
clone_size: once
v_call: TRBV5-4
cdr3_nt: TGTGCCAGCAGCTTGTGGAGCTCTGGGGCCAACGTCCTGACTTTC
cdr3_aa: CASSLWSSGANVLTF

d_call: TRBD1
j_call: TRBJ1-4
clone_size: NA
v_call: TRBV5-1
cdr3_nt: TGCGCCAGCAGCCGGGACAGGGGATACGGAAAACTGTTTTTT
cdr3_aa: CASSRDRGYGKLFF

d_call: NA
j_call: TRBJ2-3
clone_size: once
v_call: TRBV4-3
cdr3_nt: TGCGCCAGCAGCCAAGATCCCCAGGGGGGAGATACGCAGTATTTT
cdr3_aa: CASSQDPQGGDTQYF

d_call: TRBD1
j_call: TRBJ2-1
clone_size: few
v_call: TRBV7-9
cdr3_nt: TGTGCCAGCAGCGCGCGACAGGGATTCTCCTACAATGAGCAGTTCTTC
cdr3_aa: CASSARQGFSYNEQFF

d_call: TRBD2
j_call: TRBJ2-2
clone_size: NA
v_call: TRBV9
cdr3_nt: TGTGCCAGCAGCGTAGACGCAGCGGGAAGTATCGGGGAGCTGTTTTTT
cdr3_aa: CASSVDAAGSIGELFF

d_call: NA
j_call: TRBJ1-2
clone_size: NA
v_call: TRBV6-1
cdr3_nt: TGTGCCAGCAGTGAGAACGTATATATGACAGCTAACTATGGCTACACCTTC
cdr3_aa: CASSENVYMTANYGYTF